The 20 T cell receptor beta chains below were found in one sample sequenced in a study of Graves' ophthalmopathy and Graves' hyperthyroidism. The TCR beta CDR3 regions underwent amplification from RNA transcripts. Amplification began with first-round RT-PCR using HTBI primers, then second-round multiplex PCR was performed. One entry per CDR3 protein results from TCRdb running MiXCR on the multiplex PCR reads. Of around 1,000,000 distinct CDR3 sequences in the sample, about two fifths were seen once. Material: peripheral blood or thyroid tissue (not recorded which). Receptors originate from an adult man with Graves' hyperthyroidism.

This clonotype occurred many times. The chain carries TRBV7-2 and TRBJ1-6, with a tentative D call TRBD1 (5 bases). V was clipped by 5 bases and J by 5 bases, with 16 bases between them. The CDR3 consists of 16 residues. Germline lookup yields CDR1 SGHTA and CDR2 FQGNSA. Written as DNA, the CDR3 is TGTGCCAGCAGCCCCCTAGGGGCAGCAAATAATTCACCCCTCCACTTT. This translates into CASSPLGAANNSPLHF.

The chain carries TRBV9 and TRBJ1-4; D unresolved. The length of the CDR3 is 14 residues. From germline, CDR1 is SGDLS and CDR2 YYNGEE. The germline V and J ends were trimmed by 1 base and 5 bases, with 9 bases remaining between them. The CDR3 DNA follows: TGTGCCAGCAGCGTACAGCGCGAAAATGAAAAACTGTTTTTT. Translation: CASSVQRENEKLFF.

A single count supports this clonotype. The CDR3 spells CASGWGLAGDHQETQYF. For the CDR3, the DNA is TGTGCTAGTGGCTGGGGGCTAGCGGGGGACCACCAAGAGACCCAGTACTTC. The J gene is TRBJ2-5, the V gene TRBV12-5, with 10 bases aligning to TRBD2. This CDR3 is 17 amino acids long. Germline CDR1 reads LGHNT; CDR2 reads FRNRAP. The V segment lost 6 bases and the J segment 0 bases; nucleotides outside the gene matches: 10.

This clonotype was observed at least ten times. V gene TRBV10-1 combines with J gene TRBJ2-5, with D hard to call. CDR3 length: 13 amino acids. Germline CDR1 and CDR2: WNHNN and SYGVQD (reference sequence). V dropped 3 bases and J dropped 2 bases, with 7 bases sitting between them. The chain's CDR3 is CASSEQIQETQYF. CDR3 DNA sequence: TGCGCCAGCAGTGAACAGATTCAAGAGACCCAGTACTTC.

This clonotype was found many times. The chain recombines TRBV20-1 with TRBJ1-6, with 10 bases aligning to TRBD1. The V segment lost 6 bases and the J segment 10 bases; nucleotides outside the gene matches: 9. The CDR3 has 14 amino acids. Germline lookup yields CDR1 DFQATT and CDR2 SNEGSKA (reference sequence). The CDR3 sequence is CSAQRGTGASPLHF. CDR3 bases: TGCAGTGCCCAGCGGGGGACAGGGGCATCACCCCTCCACTTT.

The V and J genes are TRBV20-1 and TRBJ2-7; the match to TRBD1 covers 10 bases. This CDR3 has 12 residues. V lost 6 bases and J lost 6; bases outside the gene matches: 5. From germline, CDR1 is DFQATT and CDR2 SNEGSKA (reference sequence). The CDR3 reads CSALTGGGEQYF. The CDR3 DNA follows: TGCAGTGCACTGACAGGGGGCGGCGAGCAGTACTTC.

Ten or more counts support this clonotype. This chain joins TRBV6-5 and TRBJ1-6, with TRBD1 matching 8 bases. The trim removed 5 bases at V and 10 bases at J, leaving 4 bases unmatched. Per the germline V gene, CDR1 is MNHEY and CDR2 is SVGAGI. The CDR3 runs to 13 residues. The chain's CDR3 is CASSRTGLSPLHF. The CDR3 region has the DNA TGTGCCAGCAGTAGGACAGGGCTGTCACCCCTCCACTTT.

In this sample, this clonotype turned up a few times. The CDR3 region has the DNA TGTGCCAGCATGGGACCAGACAGAATAGGGTACGAGCAGTACTTC. It codes for CASMGPDRIGYEQYF. V and J are TRBV27 and TRBJ2-7; D might be TRBD1 or TRBD2, each matching 5 bases. Trimming removed 7 bases from V and 4 bases from J, with 20 bases in between. The V gene's germline CDR1 is MNHEY and CDR2 SMNVEV (reference sequence). This CDR3 is 15 amino acids long.

The chain uses TRBV4-3 and TRBJ2-7, with TRBD1 matching 8 bases. Trimming at V came to 0 bases and at J to 2 bases, leaving 3 bases not matched to a gene. Germline-derived CDR1 and CDR2 are LGHNA and YSLEER. This CDR3 region has 15 residues. CDR3: CASSQEGQDTYEQYF. CDR3 coding DNA: TGCGCCAGCAGCCAAGAGGGACAGGATACCTACGAGCAGTACTTC.

The CDR3 is CASSLAGRFYEQYF. In DNA form, the CDR3 reads TGTGCCAGCAGCTTGGCTGGTCGGTTCTACGAGCAGTACTTC. This rearrangement joins TRBV5-5 to TRBJ2-7; D gene unclear. Germline V gives CDR1 SGHKS, CDR2 YYEKEE (reference sequence). CDR3 size: 14 residues. Between the trimmed V and J ends, which lost 0 bases and 3 bases, there was a span of 10 bases.

This sequence joins TRBV25-1 and TRBJ1-6; D gene uncertain. This CDR3 comprises 14 residues. V was clipped by 6 bases and J by 7 bases, with 13 bases between them. Germline-derived CDR1 and CDR2 are MGHDK and SYGVNS. CDR3: CASSQEKGNSPLHF. CDR3 nucleotides: TGTGCCAGCAGCCAAGAAAAAGGGAATTCACCCCTCCACTTT.

At least ten counts were recorded for this clonotype. This sequence joins TRBV11-2 and TRBJ1-2, with D possibly TRBD1 on 5 matching bases. CDR3 length equals 16 residues. V lost 5 bases, J lost 4 bases, and 20 bases lay in between. Per the germline V gene, CDR1 is SGHAT and CDR2 is FQNNGV. In nucleotides, the CDR3 is TGTGCCAGCAGCGGCTTGCGAGGGACTTACTTCTATGGCTACACCTTC. Amino acid sequence: CASSGLRGTYFYGYTF.

This clonotype was detected ten times or more. The gene calls are TRBV19 and TRBJ1-5; tentative D call: TRBD1 (5 bases). V lost 6 bases, J lost 5 bases, and 11 bases lay in between. The CDR3 covers 13 residues. Germline values: CDR1 LNHDA, CDR2 SQIVND (reference sequence). CDR3 sequence (DNA): TGTGCCAGTAGGGGACTGAATTATCAGCCCCAGCATTTT. The encoded protein is CASRGLNYQPQHF.

The chain recombines TRBV2 with TRBJ1-2; a possible D gene is TRBD1 (5 bases). This CDR3 has 13 amino acids. CDR1 is SNHLY and CDR2 is FYNNEI in the germline V gene. The ends were cut back, 6 bases at V and 1 base at J, with 9 bases in the middle. CDR3 DNA: TGTGCCAGCAGGGGGGGAAATAACTATGGCTACACCTTC. It translates to CASRGGNNYGYTF. The full variable domain, in which reference TRBV2 and TRBJ1-2 provide the parts outside the CDR3, is EPEVTQTPSHQVTQMGQEVILRCVPISNHLYFYWYRQILGQKVEFLVSFYNNEISEKSEIFDDQFSVERPDGSNFTLKIRSTKLEDSAMYFCASRGGNNYGYTFGSGTRLTVV.

The sample holds many counts of this clonotype. The chain has TRBV10-1 and TRBJ2-7, with D possibly matching TRBD1 (5 bases). V was cut by 9 bases and J by 0 bases, with 12 bases left in between. The germline gives CDR1 WNHNN, CDR2 SYGVQD (reference sequence). The CDR3 consists of 13 residues. CDR3: CASSDSFSYEQYF. CDR3 bases: TGCGCCAGTTCTGACAGTTTCTCCTACGAGCAGTACTTC.

The genes are TRBV25-1 and TRBJ1-1; D remains unclear. Germline V gives CDR1 MGHDK, CDR2 SYGVNS. This CDR3 has 12 residues. The CDR3 DNA sequence: TGTGCTAGTTTGGTAGGTTACACTGAAGCTTTCTTT. Its protein is CASLVGYTEAFF.

This clonotype was recorded only once. The rearrangement links TRBV10-3 to TRBJ2-5, with D perhaps matching TRBD2 (6 bases). CDR1 and CDR2 from the germline V gene are ENHRY and SYGVKD. The CDR3 runs 14 residues. Trimming pared 3 bases from V and 7 bases from J, leaving 15 bases between. The CDR3 DNA reads as TGTGCCATCAGTGACGCGGGACCGGCGGGGACCCAGTACTTC. This sequence encodes CAISDAGPAGTQYF.

CDR3 coding DNA: TGTGCCAGCAGTTCCCCGACAGGGGGCTTAGAGACCCAGTACTTC. Amino acids: CASSSPTGGLETQYF. This chain links TRBV2 with TRBJ2-5, with 10 bases aligning to TRBD1. Germline CDR1 and CDR2: SNHLY and FYNNEI. This CDR3 is 15 amino acids long. V shed 5 bases and J 4 bases; nucleotides not matched to a gene: 7.

The chain is built from TRBV7-2 and TRBJ2-5; 8 nucleotides align to TRBD1. This CDR3 is built from 13 residues. Germline V lookup: CDR1 SGHTA, CDR2 FQGNSA. J gave up 6 bases and V 6 bases, and 6 bases lay outside the gene matches. The CDR3 sequence: CASSPGGLKTQYF. Written as DNA, the CDR3 is TGTGCCAGCAGTCCAGGGGGCTTAAAGACCCAGTACTTC.

The chain joins TRBV20-1 to TRBJ2-2, with D tentatively TRBD1 (5 bases). The CDR3 has 18 residues. V lost 0 bases, J lost 0 bases, and 17 bases lay in between. Germline V lookup: CDR1 DFQATT, CDR2 SNEGSKA (reference sequence). In DNA form, the CDR3 reads TGCAGTGCTAGAGATGATTTTAGGGGCCAGGCGAACACCGGGGAGCTGTTTTTT. Translation gives CSARDDFRGQANTGELFF.